This T cell receptor (beta chain) was captured by sequencing in a study of cytomegalovirus exposure and HLA in healthy donors (dated by TCRdb to 2016 to 2017). Background on the whole study: An earlier analysis of 587 of the donors reported 250 to 300 Gb of sequence data and about 120 million unique TCR beta sequences obtained from 180 million or so T cells. To predict cytomegalovirus infection status, the study combined high-throughput TCR immunosequencing, statistical association of individual TCRs with disease status, and machine learning. Among approximately 370 genotyped donors of the cohort, an average of about 220,000 unique TCR beta nucleotide sequences was sequenced per donor, of which about 19% were non-productive. A later genetic analysis took genome-wide SNP genotypes for about three fifths of the roughly 700 donors and used that subset as a discovery cohort. In an earlier analysis of 587 of the donors, high-throughput TCR beta sequencing was used to judge whether each TCR beta V gene segment behaved as functional or pseudogenic. In addition to the first cohort of hundreds of subjects, a separate validation cohort of 100 to 150 different subjects was used. All discovery cohort repertoires had been generated on a single sequencing platform. HLA typing covered class I and class II loci at four-digit resolution. To study patterns of TCR occurrence, a later analysis re-analyzed previously published TCR beta repertoires from 600 to 750 donors and added high-resolution HLA genotyping. Roughly 300 gigabases of sequencing data and 80 million or so unique TCR sequences were included in an early release covering about 700 HLA-typed donors. Of the roughly 400 genotyped donors, over 65% fell in the genetic ancestry cluster associated with self-reported Caucasian donors. The study aimed to test whether cataloging public T cell receptors could reveal signatures of past pathogen exposure. The study used immunosequencing to profile the T cell repertoires of approximately 650 subjects and linked those repertoires to cytomegalovirus serostatus. Typing coverage differed by locus: A, B, C, DRB1 and DQB1 were typed in about 629-640 donors, DQA1 in 500 to 550, DPA1 in some 610, and DPB1 in just under 480. The later analysis used no new phenotypic data to find candidate immune exposures, relying instead on TCR beta sequences and their occurrence across donors. Donor age, sex, ethnicity and CMV serostatus were collected together with the repertoire data. Four or five DR-DQ haplotypes were handled as single units for association and clustering because linkage in the cohort was strong.

To note about this clone: Its antigen target is currently unknown. Qualities for individual bases were not recorded, and no much larger clone is one base off.

The research as a whole found: Because some donors lacked HLA typing at each locus, the association tests relied only on the typed subset. A further reported finding was that TCR beta sequences accurately predicted the HLA-A and HLA-B alleles for most subjects in the first cohort. An association between a missense DCLRE1C variant and V-gene and J-gene trimming of TCR beta chains was found in a later genetic analysis and replicated in an independent cohort. Sequencing depth was assumed to be roughly uniform across donors in the presence/absence analyses, though that assumption may not hold. It was suggested by the authors that the approach could potentially be generalized to other disease states and immunological phenotypes. Most CMV-associated TCR beta chains appeared to be HLA-restricted in a later analysis, and the HLA associations seemed to be driven largely by CMV exposure. While some public TCRs were present in many individuals, most TCR sequences turned up only very rarely across donors. In vitro tests confirmed that a few of the cytomegalovirus-associated TCR beta chains recognize cytomegalovirus antigens. A later analysis found that TCR association rates varied across HLA loci, with DRB1 alleles showing the most associated TCRs and HLA-C alleles the fewest. Some IMGT-functional V segments, including TRBV6-2 and TRBV6-3, could not be told apart with the 87-base-pair reads, so those segments were excluded. A cluster of highly shared sequence variants was judged likely to be a technical artifact of the sequencing pipeline. In an earlier analysis of around 500 of the donors, most TCR beta V segments appeared in productive rearrangements about 87% or about 30% of the time, broadly matching IMGT annotations. When HLA alleles, especially DR and DQ, strongly co-occurred, attributing TCR associations to individual alleles was difficult. Cytomegalovirus status was reported to be diagnosed by the classifier with high specificity and sensitivity in both the original and validation cohorts. According to a later genetic analysis, donors in an Asian-associated ancestry cluster had fewer N-insertions in productive TCRs than the approximately 630-donor mean. About 17 rarely observed V segments, including chromosome 9 orphons, were excluded from the earlier analysis of about 610 of the donors because counts were too low. Compared with equally common non-associated chains, HLA-associated TCR beta chains in a later analysis were more clonally expanded and had lower generation probabilities. At a false discovery rate of 0.05, a later analysis linked 15,000 to 20,000 TCR beta sequences to specific HLA alleles. The only immune exposure information available for the cohort was CMV serostatus. In the study, approximately 160 TCR beta chains were listed as associated with cytomegalovirus. Linkage disequilibrium might explain the correlated functional status among segregating V segments, but an unknown experimental factor could not be ruled out. A later analysis reported that several top co-occurrence clusters appeared linked to parvovirus B19, influenza, CMV and Epstein-Barr virus. Only TCR beta chains were sequenced in this cohort, and the absence of alpha or paired-chain data limited detectable features.

Receptor amplification or capture employed the immunoSEQ multiplex PCR assay. For the multiplex PCR, a mixture combining 60 forward primers for TCR Vbeta segments and 13 reverse primers for TCR Jbeta segments was used. The CDR3 region of rearranged TCR beta genes was amplified from genomic DNA by a multiplex PCR assay. The Illumina HiSeq System was used to sequence the amplified TCR beta libraries as 87-base-pair reads. Concerning the study's data processing: A later analysis tallied 80 million to 95 million unique TCR beta chains across the 660 or so repertoires, and some 12 million of those chains were shared by two or more donors. Raw reads were error-corrected and collapsed into unique sequences by a nearest-neighbor algorithm in which closely related sequences were merged to remove PCR and sequencing errors. V, D and J gene segments were assigned by aligning CDR3 sequences to IMGT reference sequences. For a sequence to be retained, at least a six-nucleotide match to both a V gene segment and a J gene segment was required. Rearrangements were called productive when the CDR3 lacked stop codons and stayed in frame with V and J; all others were non-productive. CDR3 was defined by IMGT convention, running from the second conserved V-encoded cysteine to the conserved J-encoded phenylalanine. Sequences without an unambiguous match to a single V gene segment were excluded from the earlier analysis of several hundred of the donors. In an earlier analysis of more than 500 of the donors, a V segment was called functional when productive rearrangements were above 56.7%, and segregating when the standard deviation between donors exceeded 5%. A statistical classification framework was built for diagnosing cytomegalovirus status from the catalog of TCR beta chain sequences. In a later analysis, V and J genes were assigned by comparing TCR nucleotide sequences against IMGT/GENE-DB human TR gene sequences. A later analysis assigned CDR3 sequences and most-parsimonious VDJ recombination scenarios with the TCRdist pipeline. In a later analysis, each TCR beta chain was defined by its CDR3 amino acid sequence together with its V-gene family, and reads lacking a unique V-gene family were excluded. As a way to deal with suspected cross-contamination and a sequencing artifact, a later analysis dropped roughly 620 nucleotide sequences that were highly shared and had low generation probability. For each public chain, a later analysis derived a clonal expansion index from normalized ranks of inferred template counts within each repertoire. Generation probabilities in a later analysis came from a VDJ recombination model fitted to out-of-frame rearrangements, and those results were checked against IGoR. Hypergeometric tests were used in a later analysis to score TCR-TCR, TCR-HLA and TCR-CMV co-occurrence, with a repertoire-size bias correction applied to the TCR pairs. To estimate false discovery rates, a later analysis permuted the HLA or CMV assignments 20 times. A later analysis grouped co-occurring TCRs with DBSCAN, adding TCRdist sequence similarity when clustering within HLA-allele-positive subsets. For co-occurrence clustering, repertoires with fewer than 30,000 or more than 120,000 public chains were excluded, along with roughly 5 repertoires with anomalous nucleotide sharing. What TCRdb holds here is the immuneACCESS table cut down to in-frame rearrangements. Part of the clones is not present; checked against another copy, under half of the missing clones reflect an unresolved V gene, and the others are unexplained. D and trimming come from the DNA, and the V and J calls and clone size come from that table. For this sample there are some 170,000 clones; over 70% appear just once. About 4.3% of the sample is held by the ten biggest clonotypes.

CDR1 and CDR2 are drawn from the germline V gene: MDHEN, SYDVKM. The CDR3 has 14 amino acids, counting the end cysteine and phenylalanine. This entry keeps only the CDR3 DNA: 42 bases, framed from base 1. V is shortened by 7 bases, J by 0 bases, and the region joining them spans 11 bases. The cohort consisted of approximately 690 healthy bone marrow donors. Cohort members were all nominally healthy when sampled, although unrecorded immune exposures were likely present. The donor was CMV seronegative and was included in the group of several hundred seronegative cohort members. Each donor provided a peripheral blood sample, and peripheral blood mononuclear cells were used for TCR beta sequencing. Genomic DNA extraction from the blood cell samples was performed with the Qiagen DNeasy Blood Extraction Kit.

The sample taken for sequencing was PBMCs. The chain links TRBV28 with TRBJ2-3; TRBD2 might be the D gene, on 5 matching bases. The clonotype comes from a man in his thirties or forties in good health and CMV-seronegative. CDR3 loop: CASKTRVSTDTQYF. The DNA sequence is TGTGCCAGCAAAACTAGGGTTAGCACAGATACGCAGTATTTT.